This entry lists 7 T cell receptor beta chains sequenced from one sample in a study of T cell changes during pregnancy in multiple sclerosis. Here immunoSEQ multiplex PCR was the method, and the copy in TCRdb shows in-frame clones only, minus some. In the table there are fewer than 50,000 clones, 91% of which are singletons. The sample here was CD4+ T cells from peripheral blood mononuclear cells, taken in the second trimester of pregnancy. The receptors were gathered from a female donor in good health, enrolled as a control in a pregnancy study.

The gene calls are TRBV7-2 and TRBJ1-2; D uncertain. The CDR3 length is 14 residues. Per germline, CDR1 SGHTA and CDR2 FQGNSA. The ends were cut back, 2 bases at V and 4 bases at J, with 11 bases in the middle. The CDR3 spells CASSLISLAYGYTF. In DNA form, the CDR3 reads TGTGCCAGCAGCTTAATATCCCTGGCCTATGGCTACACCTTC.

This clone was found a few times. The chain recombines TRBV27 with TRBJ1-6, with a possible D match to TRBD1 (5 bases). Per germline, CDR1 MNHEY and CDR2 SMNVEV (reference sequence). V was trimmed by 1 base and J by 8 bases, leaving 12 bases between them. CDR3 length: 15 amino acids. CDR3 region: CASSLFPGPDSPLHF. CDR3 in DNA: TGTGCCAGCAGTTTATTCCCAGGGCCTGATTCACCCCTCCACTTT.

The chain couples TRBV28 to TRBJ2-3; maybe TRBD2 (6 bases). The germline gives CDR1 MDHEN, CDR2 SYDVKM. This CDR3 has 12 residues. V lost 7 bases and J lost 1, with 6 bases in between. CDR3 sequence reads: CASTGGTDTQYF. The CDR3 nucleotides are TGTGCCAGCACGGGGGGCACAGATACGCAGTATTTT.

This chain joins TRBV6-5 and TRBJ2-1, with 9 bases aligning to TRBD1. The V segment lost 5 bases and the J segment 4 bases; nucleotides outside the gene matches: 6. Germline CDR1 MNHEY, CDR2 SVGAGI. The CDR3 is 15 amino acids. CDR3 protein: CASSPPGQGYNEQFF. In nucleotides, the CDR3 is TGTGCCAGCAGTCCTCCGGGACAGGGTTACAATGAGCAGTTCTTC.

This clone was seen only once. The chain joins TRBV4-1 to TRBJ1-1; 8 nucleotides agree with TRBD1. This CDR3 spans 16 amino acids. The V gene's germline CDR1 is MGHRA and CDR2 YSYEKL. The ends lost 2 bases at V and 3 bases at J; junction bases unmatched: 8. In DNA, the CDR3 is TGCGCCAGCAGCCAACCGGGCAGGGGGCGTTACACTGAAGCTTTCTTT. Translation: CASSQPGRGRYTEAFF.

The chain's CDR3 is CASSLLTGATNQPQHF. The DNA of the CDR3 is TGTGCCAGCAGTTTGCTAACAGGGGCCACCAATCAGCCCCAGCATTTT. This chain joins TRBV28 and TRBJ1-5; 7 nucleotides line up with TRBD1. The length of the CDR3 is 16 residues. V shed 3 bases and J 3 bases; nucleotides not matched to a gene: 8. The germline CDR1 and CDR2 sequences are MDHEN and SYDVKM.

The CDR3 loop is CASSFGSSGRSTEAFF. The DNA for the CDR3 is TGCGCCAGCAGTTTTGGATCCTCGGGTAGGAGCACTGAAGCTTTCTTT. The rearrangement links TRBV5-1 to TRBJ1-1, with D uncertain. Germline V gene lookup returns CDR1 SGHRS and CDR2 YFSETQ. The CDR3 totals 16 residues. Trimming removed 5 bases at V and 4 bases at J, with 21 bases between.